This entry describes one T cell receptor beta chain. Antigen specificity is unknown. This CDR3 contains 14 residues. CDR1 is MNHEY, CDR2 SMNVEV, per germline (reference sequence). The J segment lost 3 bases and the V segment lost 3 bases, leaving 2 bases of the junction unmatched. The entry originates in a study of OX40 agonist ivuxolimab in advanced cancers. About the study: Partial responses were achieved by three patients: one hepatocellular carcinoma, two cutaneous melanoma. Study observations and caveats: Undetermined was the antigen specificity of the expanded peripheral T cells.

Profiled with immunoSEQ multiplex PCR; TCRdb holds only in-frame clones, not every one. The table includes about 62,000 clones, 92% detected once. The sample here was CD4+ or CD8+ T cells sorted from blood, taken in a trial of the OX40 agonist ivuxolimab. This rearrangement joins TRBV27 to TRBJ2-1, with 7 positions matching TRBD1. The clonotype was recovered from an adult with an advanced solid tumor such as melanoma, head and neck, liver or kidney cancer. The CDR3 loop reads CASSFGTDYNEQFF. The CDR3 DNA is TGTGCCAGCAGTTTCGGGACAGACTACAATGAGCAGTTCTTC.